This TCR beta chain was recorded in a study of T cell responses to AZD1222 COVID-19 vaccine (dated by TCRdb to the early 2020s). Regarding the research as a whole: AZD1222 recipients whose second dose came at about 4 weeks and those whose second dose came at about 12 weeks were combined into one group, since spike-specific TCR depth and breadth did not differ between the two schedules. A total of about 230 trial participants underwent TCR sequencing, of whom approximately 210 received two doses of AZD1222 and approximately 25 received two doses of the MenACWY control vaccine. Enrollment into the trials was organized by age into subgroups of 18-55, 56-69 and 70-plus years, and those subgroups contained around 150, 28 and 57 TCR-sequenced participants, respectively. The paper as a whole reports these results and caveats: In the small 56-69-year group, the increase in depth fell short of significance, most likely because of low power. Because no day 14 peak-response samples were available, repertoires were characterized only after the peak T cell response. Epitopes outside the regions mutated in the B.1.351 and B.1.1.7 variants were reportedly recognized by nearly half of the unique spike-specific TCRs. Conclusions about previously exposed vaccinees were limited because only five to seven AZD1222 recipients were SARS-CoV-2 seropositive at baseline. The vaccine-associated CD4 TCRs covered the entire spike protein, and the dominant responses fell in regions 160-218 and 743-854. After two AZD1222 doses, both the breadth and the depth of spike-specific TCRs were significantly higher than at day 0 and than in MenACWY recipients. Participants were mostly white British and included more females than males, and it was suggested by the authors that clonal diversity may have been underestimated.

The sample's time point label, decoded: baseline before first vaccination. The vaccinee samples were drawn from two UK trials, COV001 and COV002, one of which was a single-blind randomized controlled phase 2/3 trial testing AZD1222 (ChAdOx1 nCoV-19) in healthy adults. For TCRbeta chain sequencing, PBMC samples from trial participants were taken at day 0 and at day 28 after the second dose. Per the germline V gene, SGHTA is the CDR1 and FQGNSA is the CDR2. Trimming at the junction amounts to 1 base on V and 8 bases on J, and the germline ends lie 14 bases apart. The cysteine opens and the phenylalanine closes a CDR3 of 14 amino acids. Only the CDR3 part of the read is kept: 42 bases, read in frame from the first base. On this clone: Its antigen is not yet known. The sample holds no much larger clone one base away, and base qualities are not on file. This CDR3 is also generated by other DNA sequences in the sample.

The CDR3 regions of human TCRbeta chains were analyzed by immunosequencing. In the authors' own workflow: Repertoire TCRs were matched against a reference library of SARS-CoV-2-specific TCRs generated with the MIRA antigen-specificity platform. Breadth was defined as the fraction of unique TCRs that were SARS-CoV-2-associated, and depth was defined as the fraction of total T cells that were SARS-CoV-2-associated. Each spike-specific TCR was assigned to its reactive spike region and to a CD4 or CD8 class using the MIRA data. Log10-transformed breadth and depth values were compared by one-way ANOVA with Sidak's multiple comparisons tests. This is the immuneACCESS table as TCRdb keeps it, with only in-frame sequences that have V and J called. A part of the clones is gone; compared with another copy, unresolved V genes explain less than half, and the rest is unexplained. The V and J calls and the clone size are those of that table, but D and trimming were determined from the DNA. Here the sample has roughly 150,000 clones; approximately 90% occur a single time. Around 1.5% of the sample is in the top ten clones.

The chain is made from TRBV7-2 and TRBJ1-1; the D segment could be TRBD1, given 5 matching bases. This sample comprised peripheral blood, obtained on day 0 of AZD1222 vaccination. The TCR sequence derives from an adult in good health. The nucleotides read TGTGCCAGCAGCTTAGAAGGGGCAGGCACAGAAGCTTTCTTT. Its amino acids are CASSLEGAGTEAFF.